This T cell receptor (beta chain) was observed in a study of T cell responses to AZD1222 COVID-19 vaccine. In this sample, this clone turned up once. Germline CDR1 reads SNHLY; CDR2 reads FYNNEI. The CDR3 contains 13 residues. Trimming took 5 bases from V and 5 from J; bases not matched to a gene: 5. The method was immunoSEQ multiplex PCR; TCRdb's version includes in-frame clones alone and lacks a portion of them. The sample holds over 100,000 clones, about 90% seen once. The chain uses TRBV2 and TRBJ1-1, with 7 bases lining up with TRBD1. This material consisted of peripheral blood, taken 28 days after the second AZD1222 dose. This receptor was obtained from an adult who received the AZD1222 COVID-19 vaccine. The CDR3 spells CASSSGGRTEAFF. The CDR3 DNA reads as TGTGCCAGCAGTTCAGGGGGACGGACTGAAGCTTTCTTT.